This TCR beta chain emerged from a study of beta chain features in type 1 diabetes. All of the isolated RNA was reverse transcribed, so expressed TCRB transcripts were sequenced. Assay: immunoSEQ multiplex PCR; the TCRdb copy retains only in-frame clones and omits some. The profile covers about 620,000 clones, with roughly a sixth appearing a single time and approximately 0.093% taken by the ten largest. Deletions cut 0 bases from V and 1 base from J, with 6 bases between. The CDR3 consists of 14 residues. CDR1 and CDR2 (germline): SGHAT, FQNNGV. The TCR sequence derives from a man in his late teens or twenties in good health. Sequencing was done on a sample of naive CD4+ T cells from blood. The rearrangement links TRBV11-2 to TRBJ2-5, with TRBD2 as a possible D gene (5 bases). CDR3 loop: CASSLELVQETQYF. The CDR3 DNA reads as TGTGCCAGCAGCTTAGAACTAGTCCAAGAGACCCAGTACTTC.